Reported below is one T cell receptor beta chain. The antigen is not known. The donors belonged to the approximately 120-subject validation cohort, separate from the approximately 700-subject first cohort. Clones were read by immunoSEQ multiplex PCR, and TCRdb kept only the in-frame ones, dropping some. The sample records fewer than 85,000 clones, 80% to 90% being singletons. Germline V gives CDR1 SGDLS, CDR2 YYNGEE. V was clipped by 0 bases and J by 5 bases, with 14 bases between them. This CDR3 has 16 amino acids. This specimen comes from a study of cytomegalovirus exposure and HLA in healthy donors. Findings and caveats of the study: The listing of roughly 160 TCR beta chains classed them as cytomegalovirus-associated. Cytomegalovirus status, reportedly, was diagnosed with high specificity and sensitivity by the classifier.

The sample was PBMCs. This sequence joins TRBV9 and TRBJ2-2, with a weak D call TRBD2 (6 bases). The receptor was isolated from a woman between 18 and 30 years old in good health and CMV-seropositive. CDR3 residues: CASSVDGSGVTGELFF. CDR3 in DNA: TGTGCCAGCAGCGTAGACGGTAGCGGCGTAACCGGGGAGCTGTTTTTT.